These 14 T cell receptor beta chains came from one sample sequenced in a study of graft-versus-host responses after intestinal transplantation. Libraries were prepared by immunoSEQ multiplex PCR; TCRdb keeps only in-frame clonotypes and omits some of them. The sample shows roughly 40,000 clones, 75% to 95% of them seen only once. Sequenced material: PBMCs, taken 524 days after transplant. These TCRs come from a human patient who received an intestinal transplant, so some T cells may come from the graft donor.

The CDR3 nucleotides are TGCGCCAGCAGCTTCCCTCGGACAGGGGGTATGAACACTGAAGCTTTCTTT. Encoded protein: CASSFPRTGGMNTEAFF. The chain carries TRBV4-1 and TRBJ1-1, with 10 bases fitting TRBD1. The germline V gene encodes CDR1 MGHRA and CDR2 YSYEKL. The CDR3 is made up of 17 amino acids. Trimming took 5 bases from V and 0 from J; bases not matched to a gene: 9.

The V call is TRBV28, the J call TRBJ2-6, with 7 positions matching TRBD1. The germline V gene encodes CDR1 MDHEN and CDR2 SYDVKM. Trimming took 3 bases from V and 0 from J; bases not matched to a gene: 2. This CDR3 is 16 amino acids long. The CDR3 loop reads CASSLGTVSGANVLTF. The CDR3 coding sequence is TGTGCCAGCAGTTTGGGGACAGTCTCTGGGGCCAACGTCCTGACTTTC.

The chain employs TRBV5-4 and TRBJ1-2, with 8 bases matching TRBD1. Trimming cost V 2 bases and J 4 bases; bases outside gene matches: 4. The CDR3 loop spans 14 amino acids. Germline lookup yields CDR1 SGHNT and CDR2 YYREEE (reference sequence). CDR3 amino acids: CASSLGQGLYGYTF. The CDR3, as DNA: TGTGCCAGCAGCTTAGGACAGGGACTCTATGGCTACACCTTC.

The chain combines TRBV7-2 with TRBJ1-5; D is unclear. Trimming took 4 bases from V and 4 from J, leaving 8 bases between them. The CDR3 loop spans 13 amino acids. Germline CDR1 reads SGHTA; CDR2 reads FQGNSA. The CDR3 here is CASSSSLNQPQHF. As DNA, the CDR3 is TGTGCCAGCAGCTCCAGCCTGAATCAGCCCCAGCATTTT.

J is TRBJ2-1 and V is TRBV13; 8 bases are shared with TRBD1. V was clipped by 1 base and J by 7 bases; unmatched bases: 9. CDR3 size: 16 residues. CDR1 is PRHDT, CDR2 FYEKMQ, per germline (reference sequence). CDR3 protein: CASSLARDRRPNEQFF. The CDR3 DNA follows: TGTGCCAGCAGCTTAGCTAGGGACAGGAGGCCGAATGAGCAGTTCTTC.

This sequence joins TRBV10-3 and TRBJ1-1; 7 nucleotides line up with TRBD1. Trimming cost V 6 bases and J 2 bases; bases outside gene matches: 3. CDR3 length: 13 residues. The germline CDR1 and CDR2 sequences are ENHRY and SYGVKD. The DNA of the CDR3 is TGTGCCATCAGCACAGGGGTCAACACTGAAGCTTTCTTT. Protein sequence: CAISTGVNTEAFF.

Only a few counts were recorded for this clone. The chain recombines TRBV6-5 with TRBJ2-7; 9 positions match TRBD1. V lost 5 bases and J lost 2; bases outside the gene matches: 4. From germline, CDR1 is MNHEY and CDR2 SVGAGI. CDR3 length: 14 residues. CDR3 bases: TGTGCCAGCAGTGCCGGGACAGGGACCTACGAGCAGTACTTC. Protein: CASSAGTGTYEQYF.

This chain links TRBV4-3 with TRBJ1-4; tentative D call: TRBD1 (5 bases). This CDR3 comprises 15 residues. Germline CDR1 is LGHNA and CDR2 is YSLEER. The V gene lost 1 base and the J gene lost 8 bases, with 14 bases spanning the gap. CDR3 sequence reads: CASSQGSGAGEKLFF. The CDR3 coding sequence is TGCGCCAGCAGCCAAGGGTCCGGGGCGGGCGAAAAACTGTTTTTT.

The chain recombines TRBV5-1 with TRBJ2-7; 9 nucleotides agree with TRBD1. The CDR3 is 15 residues long. Losses at the gene ends were 5 bases for V and 8 bases for J; bases not matched to a gene: 14. Germline assignment: CDR1 SGHRS and CDR2 YFSETQ. CDR3 DNA: TGCGCCAGCAGGTCAGCCGGGACAGGGAGCCTTAAGCAGTACTTC. Its translation: CASRSAGTGSLKQYF.

This chain uses TRBV6-1 with TRBJ2-7, with 7 bases lining up with TRBD2. The trim removed 6 bases at V and 7 bases at J, leaving 6 bases unmatched. The germline V gene has CDR1 MNHNS and CDR2 SASEGT. The CDR3 totals 12 residues. Written as DNA, the CDR3 is TGTGCCAGCAGCCCGTCCGGGGGGGAGCAGTACTTC. This gives the protein CASSPSGGEQYF.

The rearrangement uses TRBV4-1 and TRBJ1-2, with a weak D call TRBD1 (6 bases). Germline V gene lookup returns CDR1 MGHRA and CDR2 YSYEKL. This CDR3 is 14 amino acids long. Trimming removed 2 bases from V and 8 bases from J, with 15 bases in between. CDR3 residues: CASSQLDSPIGYTF. The CDR3 DNA sequence: TGCGCCAGCAGCCAATTGGACAGCCCAATAGGCTACACCTTC.

The chain recombines TRBV29-1 with TRBJ1-1; 7 bases align to TRBD1. Per germline, CDR1 SQVTM and CDR2 ANQGSEA. Trimming cost V 3 bases and J 1 base; bases outside gene matches: 8. The CDR3 has 15 residues. This CDR3 is CSVDAQGVGNTEAFF. CDR3 nucleotide sequence: TGCAGCGTTGATGCGCAGGGGGTCGGGAACACTGAAGCTTTCTTT.

This clone was observed once. V gene TRBV28 combines with J gene TRBJ2-1, with D maybe TRBD2 (5 bases). Germline V lookup: CDR1 MDHEN, CDR2 SYDVKM. CDR3 size: 16 residues. The ends were cut back, 6 bases at V and 5 bases at J, with 20 bases in the middle. The CDR3 protein is CASRRAGNLLNNEQFF. The CDR3 DNA follows: TGTGCCAGCAGACGCGCCGGGAACCTTCTAAACAATGAGCAGTTCTTC.

The J gene is TRBJ2-7, the V gene TRBV9, with D possibly being TRBD2 (5 bases). This CDR3 has 13 residues. The V end lost 4 bases, the J end lost 3 bases, and 11 bases lay between the germline ends. Germline V CDR1 and CDR2: SGDLS, YYNGEE. DNA of the CDR3: TGTGCCAGCAGCCCGAGAGGAGGCTACGAGCAGTACTTC. This sequence encodes CASSPRGGYEQYF.